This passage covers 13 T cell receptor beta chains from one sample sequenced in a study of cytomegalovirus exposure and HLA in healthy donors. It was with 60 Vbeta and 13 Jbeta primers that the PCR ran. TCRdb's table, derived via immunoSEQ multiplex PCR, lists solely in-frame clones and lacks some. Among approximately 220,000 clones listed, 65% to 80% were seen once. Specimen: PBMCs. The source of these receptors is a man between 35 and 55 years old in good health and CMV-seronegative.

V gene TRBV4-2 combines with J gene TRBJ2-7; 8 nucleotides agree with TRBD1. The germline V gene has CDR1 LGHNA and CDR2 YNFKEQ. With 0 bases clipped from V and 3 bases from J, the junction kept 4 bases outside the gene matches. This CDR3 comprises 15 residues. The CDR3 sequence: CASSQEDRVHYEQYF. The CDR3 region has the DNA TGTGCCAGCAGCCAAGAGGACAGGGTCCACTACGAGCAGTACTTC.

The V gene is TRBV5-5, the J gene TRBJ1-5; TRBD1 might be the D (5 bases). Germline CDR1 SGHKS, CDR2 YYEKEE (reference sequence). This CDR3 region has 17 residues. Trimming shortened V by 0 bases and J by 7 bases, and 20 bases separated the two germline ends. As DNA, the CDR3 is TGTGCCAGCAGCTTGGTTGGGGCAGGGTCATCCCGCCAGCCCCAGCATTTT. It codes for CASSLVGAGSSRQPQHF.

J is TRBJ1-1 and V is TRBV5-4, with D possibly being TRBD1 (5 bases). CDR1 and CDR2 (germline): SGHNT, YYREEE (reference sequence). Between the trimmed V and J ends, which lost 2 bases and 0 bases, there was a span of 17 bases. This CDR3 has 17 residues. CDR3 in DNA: TGTGCCAGCAGCTTCCGTCGGGGGATTGGTTTGAACACTGAAGCTTTCTTT. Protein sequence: CASSFRRGIGLNTEAFF.

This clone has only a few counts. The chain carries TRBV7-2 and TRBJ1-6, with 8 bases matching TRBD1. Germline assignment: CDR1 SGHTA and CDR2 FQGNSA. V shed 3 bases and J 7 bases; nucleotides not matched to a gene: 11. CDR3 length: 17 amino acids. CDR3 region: CASSFILPDRANSPLHF. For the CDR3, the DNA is TGTGCCAGCAGCTTCATCTTACCGGACAGGGCCAATTCACCCCTCCACTTT.

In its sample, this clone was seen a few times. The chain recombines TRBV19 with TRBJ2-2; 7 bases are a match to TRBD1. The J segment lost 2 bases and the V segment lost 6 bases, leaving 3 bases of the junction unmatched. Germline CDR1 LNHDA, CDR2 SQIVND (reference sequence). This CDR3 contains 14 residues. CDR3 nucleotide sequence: TGTGCCAGTAGGCGACAGGGCAACACCGGGGAGCTGTTTTTT. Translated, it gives CASRRQGNTGELFF. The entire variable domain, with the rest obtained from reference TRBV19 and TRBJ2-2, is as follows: DGGITQSPKYLFRKEGQNVTLSCEQNLNHDAMYWYRQDPGQGLRLIYYSQIVNDFQKGDIAEGYSVSREKKESFPLTVTSAQKNPTAFYLCASRRQGNTGELFFGEGSRLTVL.

CDR3 amino acids: CASSSHRGERDTQYF. The CDR3 DNA sequence: TGTGCCAGCAGCTCTCACAGGGGGGAGAGGGATACGCAGTATTTT. V gene TRBV7-6 combines with J gene TRBJ2-3, with 8 bases lining up with TRBD1. V shed 4 bases, J shed 6 bases, and the junction held 9 bases outside the gene matches. From germline, CDR1 is SGHVS and CDR2 FNYEAQ. The CDR3 contains 15 residues.

As DNA, the CDR3 is TGCGCCAGCAGCCAAGACAGGGGGTTCTCCTACGAGCAGTACTTC. This codes for CASSQDRGFSYEQYF. The V call is TRBV4-3, the J call TRBJ2-7, with 7 bases matching TRBD1. The CDR3 spans 15 residues. CDR1 and CDR2 from the germline V gene are LGHNA and YSLEER. The J segment lost 0 bases and the V segment lost 0 bases, leaving 2 bases of the junction unmatched.

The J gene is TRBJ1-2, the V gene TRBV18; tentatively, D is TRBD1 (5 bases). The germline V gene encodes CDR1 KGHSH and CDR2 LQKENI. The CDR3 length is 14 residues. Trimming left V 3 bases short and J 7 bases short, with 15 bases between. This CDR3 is CASSPGQPNPGYTF. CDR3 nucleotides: TGTGCCAGCTCACCCGGACAACCCAATCCTGGCTACACCTTC.

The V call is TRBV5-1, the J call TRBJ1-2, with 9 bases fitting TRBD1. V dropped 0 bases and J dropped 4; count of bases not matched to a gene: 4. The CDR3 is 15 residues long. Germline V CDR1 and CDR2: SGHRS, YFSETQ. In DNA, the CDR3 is TGCGCCAGCAGCTTGGGACAGGGGGGAGGCTATGGCTACACCTTC. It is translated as CASSLGQGGGYGYTF. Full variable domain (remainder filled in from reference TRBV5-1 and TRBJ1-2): KAGVTQTPRYLIKTRGQQVTLSCSPISGHRSVSWYQQTPGQGLQFLFEYFSETQRNKGNFPGRFSGRQFSNSRSEMNVSTLELGDSALYLCASSLGQGGGYGYTFGSGTRLTVV.

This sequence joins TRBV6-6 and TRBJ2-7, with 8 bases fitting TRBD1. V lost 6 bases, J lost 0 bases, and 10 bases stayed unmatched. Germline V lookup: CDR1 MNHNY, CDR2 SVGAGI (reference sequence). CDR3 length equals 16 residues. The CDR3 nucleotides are TGTGCCAGCAGCCGTTACTCGGGACAGGTCTCCTACGAGCAGTACTTC. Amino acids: CASSRYSGQVSYEQYF.

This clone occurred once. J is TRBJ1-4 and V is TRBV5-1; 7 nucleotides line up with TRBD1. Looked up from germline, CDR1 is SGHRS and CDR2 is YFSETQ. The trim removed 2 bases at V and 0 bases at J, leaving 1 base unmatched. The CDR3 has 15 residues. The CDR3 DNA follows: TGCGCCAGCAGCTTTACAGGGGCAACTAATGAAAAACTGTTTTTT. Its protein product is CASSFTGATNEKLFF.

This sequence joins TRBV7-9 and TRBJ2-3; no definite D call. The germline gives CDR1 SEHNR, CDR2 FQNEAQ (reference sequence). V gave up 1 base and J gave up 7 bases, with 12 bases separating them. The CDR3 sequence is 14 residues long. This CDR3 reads CASSLVGLTNTQYF. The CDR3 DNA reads TGTGCCAGCAGCTTAGTTGGTCTAACTAATACGCAGTATTTT.

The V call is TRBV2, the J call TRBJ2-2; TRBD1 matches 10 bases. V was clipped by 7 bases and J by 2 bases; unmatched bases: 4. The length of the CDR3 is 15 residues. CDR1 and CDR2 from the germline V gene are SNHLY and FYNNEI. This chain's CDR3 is CASTGQGGNTGELFF. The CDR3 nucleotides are TGTGCCAGCACCGGACAGGGGGGCAACACCGGGGAGCTGTTTTTT.